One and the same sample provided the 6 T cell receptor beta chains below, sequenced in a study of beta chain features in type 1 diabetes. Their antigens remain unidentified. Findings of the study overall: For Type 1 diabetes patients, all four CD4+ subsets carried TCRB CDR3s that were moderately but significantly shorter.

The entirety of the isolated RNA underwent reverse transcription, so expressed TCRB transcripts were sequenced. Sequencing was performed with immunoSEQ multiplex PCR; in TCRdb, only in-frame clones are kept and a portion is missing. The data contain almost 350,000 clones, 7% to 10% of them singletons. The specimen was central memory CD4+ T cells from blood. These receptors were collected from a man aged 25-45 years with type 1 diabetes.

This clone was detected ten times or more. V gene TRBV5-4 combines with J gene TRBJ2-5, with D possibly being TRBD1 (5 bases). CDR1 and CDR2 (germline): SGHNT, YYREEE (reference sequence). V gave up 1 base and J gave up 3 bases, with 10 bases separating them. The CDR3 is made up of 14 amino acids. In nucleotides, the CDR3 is TGTGCCAGCAGCTTGAAGCTAGGGGAAGAGACCCAGTACTTC. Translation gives CASSLKLGEETQYF.

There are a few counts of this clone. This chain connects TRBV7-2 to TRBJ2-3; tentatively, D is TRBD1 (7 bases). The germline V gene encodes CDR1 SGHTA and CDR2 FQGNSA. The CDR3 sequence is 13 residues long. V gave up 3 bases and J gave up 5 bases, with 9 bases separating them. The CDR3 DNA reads TGTGCCAGCAGCTTCCAGGGGGGAGATACGCAGTATTTT. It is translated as CASSFQGGDTQYF.

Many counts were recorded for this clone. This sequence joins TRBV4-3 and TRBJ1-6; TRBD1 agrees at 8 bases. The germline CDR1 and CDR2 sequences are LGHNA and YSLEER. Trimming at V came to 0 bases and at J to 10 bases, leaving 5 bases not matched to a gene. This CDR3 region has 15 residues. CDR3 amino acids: CASSQDGDRTSPLHF. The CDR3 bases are TGCGCCAGCAGCCAAGATGGGGACAGGACGTCACCCCTCCACTTT.

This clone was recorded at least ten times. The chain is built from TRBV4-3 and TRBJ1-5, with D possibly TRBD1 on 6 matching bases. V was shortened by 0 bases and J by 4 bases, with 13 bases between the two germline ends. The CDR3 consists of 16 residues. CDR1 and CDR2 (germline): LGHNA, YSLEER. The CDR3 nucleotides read TGCGCCAGCAGCCAAGACCCGACAGGAGCTAATCAGCCCCAGCATTTT. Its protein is CASSQDPTGANQPQHF.

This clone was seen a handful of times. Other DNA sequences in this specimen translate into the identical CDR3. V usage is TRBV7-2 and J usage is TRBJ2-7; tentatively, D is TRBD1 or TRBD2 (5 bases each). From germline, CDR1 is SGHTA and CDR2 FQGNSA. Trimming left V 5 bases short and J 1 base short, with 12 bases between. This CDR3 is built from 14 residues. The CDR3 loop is CASSPWDGSYEQYF. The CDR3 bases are TGTGCCAGCAGCCCTTGGGACGGGTCCTACGAGCAGTACTTC.

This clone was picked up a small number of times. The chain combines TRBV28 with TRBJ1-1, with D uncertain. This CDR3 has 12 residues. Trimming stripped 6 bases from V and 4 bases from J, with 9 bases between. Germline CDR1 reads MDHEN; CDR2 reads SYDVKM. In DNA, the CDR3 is TGTGCCAGCAGGTCGCTCGGCACTGAAGCTTTCTTT. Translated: CASRSLGTEAFF.